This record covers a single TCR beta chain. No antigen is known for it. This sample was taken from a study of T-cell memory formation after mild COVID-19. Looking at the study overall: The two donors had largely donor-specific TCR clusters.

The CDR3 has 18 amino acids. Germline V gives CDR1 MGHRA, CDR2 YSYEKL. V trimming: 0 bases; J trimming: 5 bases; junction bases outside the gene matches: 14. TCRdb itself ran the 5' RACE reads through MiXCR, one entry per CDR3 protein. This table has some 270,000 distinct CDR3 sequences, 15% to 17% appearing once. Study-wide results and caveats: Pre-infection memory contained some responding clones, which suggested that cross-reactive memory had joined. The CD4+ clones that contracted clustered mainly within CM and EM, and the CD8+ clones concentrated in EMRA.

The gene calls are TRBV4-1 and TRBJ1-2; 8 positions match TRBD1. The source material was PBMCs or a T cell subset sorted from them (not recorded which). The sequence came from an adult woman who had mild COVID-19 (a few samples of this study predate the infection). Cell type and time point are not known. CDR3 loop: CASSQDVTRDRTNYGYTF. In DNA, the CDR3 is TGCGCCAGCAGCCAAGATGTCACCCGGGACAGGACGAATTATGGCTACACCTTC.